This T cell receptor (beta chain) is drawn from a study of T cells in Graves' hyperthyroidism and ophthalmopathy. Whole-study results and caveats: Within blood appeared most thyroid clonotypes that had expanded above 0.001.

Graves' hyperthyroidism showing no ophthalmopathy progression within 18 months was considered stable. Notes on this clonotype: Its antigen remains unidentified.

Amplification yielded TCR beta CDR3 regions, with RNA transcripts as the source. HTBI primers were used for first-round RT-PCR of the TCR CDR3. A single record per CDR3 protein comes from TCRdb applying MiXCR to the multiplex PCR reads. Among hundreds of thousands of distinct CDR3 sequences listed, around 39% were seen once. Per the germline V gene, CDR1 is WNHNN and CDR2 is SYGVQD (reference sequence). This CDR3 is 15 amino acids long. V lost 5 bases and J lost 10; bases outside the gene matches: 10. The clonotype was recovered from a man aged 18 to 29 with Graves' hyperthyroidism. The rearrangement uses TRBV10-1 and TRBJ1-5, with 11 nucleotides matching TRBD1. Sequences were obtained from blood. CDR3 loop: CASSLGQGENSPQHF. The CDR3 bases are TGCGCCAGCAGTTTGGGACAGGGGGAAAATTCACCCCAGCATTTT.